The 17 T cell receptor beta chains below were found in one sample sequenced in a study of T-cell memory formation after mild COVID-19. In TCRdb, the 5' RACE reads were re-called with MiXCR into one record per CDR3 protein. Altogether about 350,000 distinct CDR3 sequences are present, over 13% being singletons, with the ten largest covering around a fifth. Sequencing was done on a sample of PBMCs or a T cell subset sorted from them (not recorded which). The source is a man aged 18 to 29 who had mild COVID-19 (a few samples of this study predate the infection). Cell type and time point are not known.

This clonotype was counted many times. The V call is TRBV5-1, the J call TRBJ2-1, with 8 bases that match TRBD1. This CDR3 has 14 residues. Germline values: CDR1 SGHRS, CDR2 YFSETQ. The ends lost 4 bases at V and 12 bases at J; junction bases unmatched: 12. The CDR3 nucleotides read TGCGCCAGCAGCGCCGCGGACAGGGTAAGGGGGCAGTTCTTC. Protein: CASSAADRVRGQFF.

This clonotype turned up a few times. J is TRBJ2-5 and V is TRBV12-3 or TRBV12-4, with D hard to call. The V gene lost 3 bases and the J gene lost 4 bases, with 9 bases spanning the gap. The CDR3 loop spans 13 amino acids. CDR3 nucleotides: TGTGCCAGCAGTTTTGGACCGTCAGAGACCCAGTACTTC. It is translated as CASSFGPSETQYF.

This chain joins TRBV4-1 and TRBJ1-3, with D uncertain. The CDR3 runs to 15 residues. V was shortened by 0 bases and J by 2 bases, with 8 bases between the two germline ends. Per the germline V gene, CDR1 is MGHRA and CDR2 is YSYEKL. The CDR3 DNA sequence: TGCGCCAGCAGCCAAGATTCCTTCCCTGGAAACACCATATATTTT. Protein product: CASSQDSFPGNTIYF.

V is TRBV6-6 and J is TRBJ1-5; D unresolved. CDR3 length: 16 amino acids. V shed 0 bases and J shed 0 bases, with 9 bases lying between them. Germline CDR1 and CDR2: MNHNY and SVGAGI (reference sequence). CDR3: CASSYSIGNSNQPQHF. The CDR3 DNA sequence: TGTGCCAGCAGTTACTCGATTGGAAATAGCAATCAGCCCCAGCATTTT.

This clonotype was recorded a few times. V usage is TRBV10-3 and J usage is TRBJ2-1, with 8 bases matching TRBD2. Trimming at V came to 6 bases and at J to 5 bases, leaving 15 bases not matched to a gene. Germline-derived CDR1 and CDR2 are ENHRY and SYGVKD. The CDR3 totals 17 residues. CDR3 in DNA: TGTGCCATCAGACGACACGATCGGGGGGGACGGAACAATGAGCAGTTCTTC. Its translation is CAIRRHDRGGRNNEQFF.

This clonotype was detected a few times. The CDR3, as DNA: TGTGCCAGCAGCCCATTAGGGGGTTCACCCCTCCACTTT. Protein product: CASSPLGGSPLHF. V usage is TRBV5-5 and J usage is TRBJ1-6, with D possibly TRBD1 on 6 matching bases. The CDR3 contains 13 residues. V dropped 4 bases and J dropped 9 bases, with 11 bases sitting between them. Per the germline V gene, CDR1 is SGHKS and CDR2 is YYEKEE (reference sequence). Based on the CDR3 plus reference TRBV5-5 and TRBJ1-6, the full variable domain is DAGVTQSPTHLIKTRGQQVTLRCSPISGHKSVSWYQQVLGQGPQFIFQYYEKEERGRGNFPDRFSARQFPNYSSELNVNALLLGDSALYLCASSPLGGSPLHFGNGTRLTVT.

There are a few counts of this clonotype. The chain uses TRBV9 and TRBJ2-7; D might be TRBD1 (6 bases). Per germline, CDR1 SGDLS and CDR2 YYNGEE. Between the trimmed V and J ends, which lost 3 bases and 1 base, there was a span of 11 bases. The CDR3 has 14 residues. CDR3 amino acids: CASSAGTNSYEQYF. For the CDR3, the DNA is TGTGCCAGCAGCGCGGGGACAAATTCCTACGAGCAGTACTTC.

This clonotype has a handful of counts. This chain links TRBV6-5 with TRBJ1-6; D is unresolved. Germline values: CDR1 MNHEY, CDR2 SVGAGI. The CDR3 extends over 17 amino acids. V lost 0 bases to trimming and J lost 8 bases, with 17 bases between them. The CDR3 loop reads CASSYSSAAPGHSPLHF. CDR3 DNA sequence: TGTGCCAGCAGTTACTCGAGCGCCGCCCCCGGGCATTCACCCCTCCACTTT.

The sample holds many counts of this clonotype. V and J are TRBV7-2 and TRBJ2-5, with D perhaps TRBD1 (6 bases). Per the germline V gene, CDR1 is SGHTA and CDR2 is FQGNSA. V was cut by 0 bases and J by 2 bases, with 13 bases left in between. CDR3 length equals 16 residues. The CDR3 loop reads CASSLARIRGQETQYF. CDR3 nucleotide sequence: TGTGCCAGCAGCTTAGCGCGTATTAGGGGGCAAGAGACCCAGTACTTC. Complete variable domain (other parts from reference TRBV7-2 and TRBJ2-5): GAGVSQSPSNKVTEKGKDVELRCDPISGHTALYWYRQSLGQGLEFLIYFQGNSAPDKSGLPSDRFSAERTGGSVSTLTIQRTQQEDSAVYLCASSLARIRGQETQYFGPGTRLLVL.

CDR3 DNA sequence: TGTGCCAGCAGCCCCTCTCGGATCGGGGGCACAGATACGCAGTATTTT. Translating it yields CASSPSRIGGTDTQYF. The chain couples TRBV7-9 to TRBJ2-3; D perhaps matches TRBD2 (5 bases). CDR1 SEHNR and CDR2 FQNEAQ come from the germline V gene (reference sequence). Trimming took off 5 bases at V and 1 base at J, with 16 bases between the two ends. CDR3 length: 16 residues.

The chain joins TRBV24-1 to TRBJ2-6; 8 positions agree with TRBD2. In germline, CDR1 is KGHDR, CDR2 SFDVKD. The CDR3 covers 17 residues. The V and J ends lost 5 bases and 0 bases, in that order; junction bases with no gene match: 5. The CDR3 here is CATSAQRGSSGANVLTF. The CDR3 DNA is TGTGCCACCAGTGCTCAGCGGGGGAGCTCTGGGGCCAACGTCCTGACTTTC.

The chain is built from TRBV7-2 and TRBJ1-4, with 7 nucleotides matching TRBD1. CDR1 and CDR2 (germline): SGHTA, FQGNSA. The CDR3 runs to 15 residues. V dropped 3 bases and J dropped 8; count of bases not matched to a gene: 9. The CDR3 here is CASSFVQGLGEKLFF. In nucleotides, the CDR3 is TGTGCCAGCAGCTTCGTACAGGGGCTTGGGGAAAAACTGTTTTTT. Combining the CDR3 with reference TRBV7-2 and TRBJ1-4 gives the whole variable domain GAGVSQSPSNKVTEKGKDVELRCDPISGHTALYWYRQSLGQGLEFLIYFQGNSAPDKSGLPSDRFSAERTGGSVSTLTIQRTQQEDSAVYLCASSFVQGLGEKLFFGSGTQLSVL.

The CDR3 sequence: CASSLAGTRNIQYF. The DNA for the CDR3 is TGTGCCAGCAGCTTAGCCGGGACGAGAAACATTCAGTACTTC. The chain employs TRBV7-9 and TRBJ2-4; D may be TRBD1 or TRBD2 (5 bases each). V lost 0 bases, J lost 6 bases, and 9 bases lay in between. The germline V gene encodes CDR1 SEHNR and CDR2 FQNEAQ (reference sequence). The CDR3 is made up of 14 amino acids.

This clonotype has ten or more counts. The chain links TRBV4-1 to TRBJ1-1; perhaps TRBD1 as D (6 bases). The V end was cut by 4 bases, the J end by 11 bases, with 20 bases between. CDR1 and CDR2 from the germline V gene are MGHRA and YSYEKL. This CDR3 contains 14 residues. CDR3: CASSPSKGGGEAFF. The CDR3 DNA follows: TGCGCCAGCAGCCCCTCGAAGGGGGGCGGTGAGGCTTTCTTT.

This clonotype occurred many times. The chain joins TRBV3-1 to TRBJ2-5; 7 bases line up with TRBD2. The V segment lost 0 bases and the J segment 3 bases; nucleotides outside the gene matches: 10. This CDR3 spans 17 amino acids. Germline V lookup: CDR1 LGHDT, CDR2 YNNKEL (reference sequence). The CDR3 spells CASSQDARFAGEETQYF. CDR3 nucleotide sequence: TGTGCCAGCAGCCAAGACGCAAGATTTGCGGGAGAAGAGACCCAGTACTTC.

The CDR3 DNA reads TGTGCCAGCGACACCTTAGCGGGGGGGCTCAATGAGCAGTTCTTC. Its protein product is CASDTLAGGLNEQFF. J is TRBJ2-1 and V is TRBV25-1; 11 bases agree with TRBD2. The CDR3 length is 15 residues. V trimming: 8 bases; J trimming: 6 bases; junction bases outside the gene matches: 9. Germline assignment: CDR1 MGHDK and CDR2 SYGVNS. The full variable domain, in which reference TRBV25-1 and TRBJ2-1 provide the parts outside the CDR3, is EADIYQTPRYLVIGTGKKITLECSQTMGHDKMYWYQQDPGMELHLIHYSYGVNSTEKGDLSSESTVSRIRTEHFPLTLESARPSHTSQYLCASDTLAGGLNEQFFGPGTRLTVL.

This clonotype showed up just a few times. The chain carries TRBV5-1 and TRBJ1-2; D might be TRBD1 (5 bases). V gave up 0 bases and J gave up 2 bases, with 8 bases separating them. Germline CDR1 SGHRS, CDR2 YFSETQ. The CDR3 length is 14 residues. The CDR3 DNA reads TGCGCCAGCAGCTTGGCCCGGACAAACTATGGCTACACCTTC. The encoded protein is CASSLARTNYGYTF.